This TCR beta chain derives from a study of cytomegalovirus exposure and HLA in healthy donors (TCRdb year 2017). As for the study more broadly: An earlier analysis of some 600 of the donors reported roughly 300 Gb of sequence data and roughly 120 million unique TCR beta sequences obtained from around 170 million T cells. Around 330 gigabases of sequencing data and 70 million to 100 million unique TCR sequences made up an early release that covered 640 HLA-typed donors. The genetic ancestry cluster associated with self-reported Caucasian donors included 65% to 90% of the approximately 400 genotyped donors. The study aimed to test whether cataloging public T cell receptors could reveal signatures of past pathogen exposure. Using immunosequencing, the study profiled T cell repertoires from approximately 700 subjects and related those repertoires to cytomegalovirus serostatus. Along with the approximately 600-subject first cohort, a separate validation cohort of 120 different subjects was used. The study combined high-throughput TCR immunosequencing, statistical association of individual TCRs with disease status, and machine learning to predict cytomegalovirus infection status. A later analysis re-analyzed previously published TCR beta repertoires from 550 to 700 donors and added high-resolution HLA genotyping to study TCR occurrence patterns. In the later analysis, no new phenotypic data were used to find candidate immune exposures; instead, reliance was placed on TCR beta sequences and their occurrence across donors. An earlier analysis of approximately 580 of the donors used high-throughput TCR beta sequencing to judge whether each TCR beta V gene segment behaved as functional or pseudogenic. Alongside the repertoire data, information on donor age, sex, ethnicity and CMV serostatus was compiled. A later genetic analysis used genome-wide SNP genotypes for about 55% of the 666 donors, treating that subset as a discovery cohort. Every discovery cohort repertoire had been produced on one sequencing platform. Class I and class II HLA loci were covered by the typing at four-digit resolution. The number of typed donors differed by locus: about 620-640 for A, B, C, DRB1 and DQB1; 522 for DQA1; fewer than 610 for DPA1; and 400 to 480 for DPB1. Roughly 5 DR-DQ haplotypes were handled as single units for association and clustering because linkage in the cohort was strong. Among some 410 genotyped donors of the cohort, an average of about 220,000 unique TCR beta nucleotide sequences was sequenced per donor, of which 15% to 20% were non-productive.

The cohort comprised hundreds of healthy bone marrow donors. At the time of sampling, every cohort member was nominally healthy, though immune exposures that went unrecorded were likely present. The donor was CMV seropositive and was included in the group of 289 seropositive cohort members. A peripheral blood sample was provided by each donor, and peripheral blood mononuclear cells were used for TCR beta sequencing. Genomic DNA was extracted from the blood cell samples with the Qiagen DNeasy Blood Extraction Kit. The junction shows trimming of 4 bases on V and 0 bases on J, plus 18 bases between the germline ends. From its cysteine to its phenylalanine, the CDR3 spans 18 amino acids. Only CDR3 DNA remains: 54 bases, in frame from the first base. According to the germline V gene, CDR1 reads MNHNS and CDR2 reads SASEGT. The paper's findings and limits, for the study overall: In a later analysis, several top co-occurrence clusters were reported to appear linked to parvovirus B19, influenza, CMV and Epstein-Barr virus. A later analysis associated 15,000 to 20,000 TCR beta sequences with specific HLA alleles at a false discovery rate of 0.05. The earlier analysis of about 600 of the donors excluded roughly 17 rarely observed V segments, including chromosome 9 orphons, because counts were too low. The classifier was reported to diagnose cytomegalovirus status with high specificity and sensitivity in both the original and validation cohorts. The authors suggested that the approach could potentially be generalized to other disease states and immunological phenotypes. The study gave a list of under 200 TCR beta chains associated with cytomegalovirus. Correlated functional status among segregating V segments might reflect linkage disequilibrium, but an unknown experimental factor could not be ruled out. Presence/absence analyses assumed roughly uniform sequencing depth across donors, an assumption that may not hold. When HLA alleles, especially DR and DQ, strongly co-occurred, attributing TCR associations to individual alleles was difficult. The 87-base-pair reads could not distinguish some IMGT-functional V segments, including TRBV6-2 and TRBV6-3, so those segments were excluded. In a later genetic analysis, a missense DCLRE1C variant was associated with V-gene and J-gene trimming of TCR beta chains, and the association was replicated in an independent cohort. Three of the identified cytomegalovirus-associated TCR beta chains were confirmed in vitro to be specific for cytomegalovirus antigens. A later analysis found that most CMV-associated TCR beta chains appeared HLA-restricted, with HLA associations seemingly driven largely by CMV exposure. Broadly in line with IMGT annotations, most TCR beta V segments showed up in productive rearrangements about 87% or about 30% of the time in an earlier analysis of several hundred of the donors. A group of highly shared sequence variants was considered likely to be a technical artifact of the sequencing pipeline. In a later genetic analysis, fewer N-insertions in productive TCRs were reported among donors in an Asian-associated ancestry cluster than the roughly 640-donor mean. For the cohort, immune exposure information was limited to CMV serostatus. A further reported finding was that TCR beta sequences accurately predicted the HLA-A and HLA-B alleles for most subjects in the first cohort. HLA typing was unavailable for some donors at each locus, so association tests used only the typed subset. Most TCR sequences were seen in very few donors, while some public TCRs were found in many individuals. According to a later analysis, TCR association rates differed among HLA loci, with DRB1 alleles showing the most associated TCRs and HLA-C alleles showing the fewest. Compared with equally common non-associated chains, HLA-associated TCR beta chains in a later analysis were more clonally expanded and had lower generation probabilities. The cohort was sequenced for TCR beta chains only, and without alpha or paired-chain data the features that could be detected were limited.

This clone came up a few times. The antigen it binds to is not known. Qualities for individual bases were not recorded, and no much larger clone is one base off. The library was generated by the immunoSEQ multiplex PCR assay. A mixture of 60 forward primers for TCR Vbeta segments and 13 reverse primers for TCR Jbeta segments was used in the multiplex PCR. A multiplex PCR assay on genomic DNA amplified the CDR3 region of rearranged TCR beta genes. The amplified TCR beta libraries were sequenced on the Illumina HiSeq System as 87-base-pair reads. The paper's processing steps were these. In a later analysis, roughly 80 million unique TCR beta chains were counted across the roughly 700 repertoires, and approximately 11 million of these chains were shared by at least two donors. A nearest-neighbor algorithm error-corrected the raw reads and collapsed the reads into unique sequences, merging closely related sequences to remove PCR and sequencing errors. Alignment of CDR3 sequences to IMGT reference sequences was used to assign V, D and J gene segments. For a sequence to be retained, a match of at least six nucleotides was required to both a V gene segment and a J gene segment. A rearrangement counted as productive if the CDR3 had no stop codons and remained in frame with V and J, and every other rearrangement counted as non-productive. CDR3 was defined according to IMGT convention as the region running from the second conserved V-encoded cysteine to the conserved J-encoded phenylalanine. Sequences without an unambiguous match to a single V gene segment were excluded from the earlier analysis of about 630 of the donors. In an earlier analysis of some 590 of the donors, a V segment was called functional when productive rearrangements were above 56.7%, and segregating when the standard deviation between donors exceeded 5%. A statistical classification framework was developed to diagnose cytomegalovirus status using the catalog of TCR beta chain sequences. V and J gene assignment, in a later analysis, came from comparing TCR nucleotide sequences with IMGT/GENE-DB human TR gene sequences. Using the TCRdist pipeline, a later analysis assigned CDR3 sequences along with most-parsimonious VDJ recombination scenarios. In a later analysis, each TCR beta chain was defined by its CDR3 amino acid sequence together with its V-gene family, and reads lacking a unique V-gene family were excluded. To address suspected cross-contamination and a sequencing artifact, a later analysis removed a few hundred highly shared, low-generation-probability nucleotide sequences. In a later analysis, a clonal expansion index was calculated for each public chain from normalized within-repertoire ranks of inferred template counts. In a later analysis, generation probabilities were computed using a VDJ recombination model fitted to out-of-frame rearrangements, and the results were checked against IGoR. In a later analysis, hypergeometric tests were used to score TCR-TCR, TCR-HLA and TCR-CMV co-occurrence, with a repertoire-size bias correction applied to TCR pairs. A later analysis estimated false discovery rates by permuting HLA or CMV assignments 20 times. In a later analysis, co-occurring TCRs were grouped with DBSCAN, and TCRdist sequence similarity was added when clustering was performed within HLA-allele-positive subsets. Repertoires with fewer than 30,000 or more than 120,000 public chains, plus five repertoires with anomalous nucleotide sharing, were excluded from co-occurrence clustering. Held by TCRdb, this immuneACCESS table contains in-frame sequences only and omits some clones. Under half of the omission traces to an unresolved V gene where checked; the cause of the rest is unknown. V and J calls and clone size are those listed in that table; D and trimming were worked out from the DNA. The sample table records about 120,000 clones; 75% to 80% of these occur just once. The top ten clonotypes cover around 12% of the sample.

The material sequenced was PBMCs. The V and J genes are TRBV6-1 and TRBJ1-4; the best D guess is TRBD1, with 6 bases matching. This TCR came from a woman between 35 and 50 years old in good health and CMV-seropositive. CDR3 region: CASSAPLDRLATNEKLFF. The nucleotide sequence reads TGTGCCAGCAGTGCCCCCCTCGACAGGCTAGCAACTAATGAAAAACTGTTTTTT.